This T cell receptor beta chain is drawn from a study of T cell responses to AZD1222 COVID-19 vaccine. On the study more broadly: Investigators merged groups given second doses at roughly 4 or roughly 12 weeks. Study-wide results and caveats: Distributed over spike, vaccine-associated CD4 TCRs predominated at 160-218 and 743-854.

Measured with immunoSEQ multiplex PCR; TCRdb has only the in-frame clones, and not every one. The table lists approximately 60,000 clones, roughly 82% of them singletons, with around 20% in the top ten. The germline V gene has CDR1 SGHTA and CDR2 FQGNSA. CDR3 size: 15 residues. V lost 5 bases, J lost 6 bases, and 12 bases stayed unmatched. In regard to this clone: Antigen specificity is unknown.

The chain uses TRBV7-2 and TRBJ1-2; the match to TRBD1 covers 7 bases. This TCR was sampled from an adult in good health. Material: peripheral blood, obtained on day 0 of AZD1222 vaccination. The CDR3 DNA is TGTGCCAGCAGCCAGACATACGGGACAGTTAATGGCTACACCTTC. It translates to CASSQTYGTVNGYTF.